The 4 T cell receptor beta chains given below trace back to one sample, sequenced in a study of blood T cell repertoires in COVID-19. The repertoire was sequenced with immunoSEQ multiplex PCR; TCRdb's copy has only in-frame clones and lacks some. The table lists about 130,000 clones, about four fifths of them singletons. The sample taken for sequencing was peripheral blood. The receptors come from a woman aged 65 to 85 with COVID-19, enrolled during active disease.

The chain uses TRBV5-4 and TRBJ2-7; TRBD1 matches at 8 bases. Germline V lookup: CDR1 SGHNT, CDR2 YYREEE (reference sequence). V was pared by 4 bases and J by 0 bases, with 3 bases of the junction left unmatched. The CDR3 is made up of 14 amino acids. The chain's CDR3 is CASSGQGSSYEQYF. The CDR3 DNA sequence: TGTGCCAGCAGCGGACAGGGAAGCTCCTACGAGCAGTACTTC.

This chain joins TRBV9 and TRBJ1-5; 12 bases line up with TRBD1. CDR1 and CDR2 (germline): SGDLS, YYNGEE. The V and J ends lost 2 bases and 11 bases, in that order; junction bases with no gene match: 11. This CDR3 spans 16 amino acids. The CDR3, as DNA: TGTGCCAGCAGCGTGGGACAGGGGGCCCCCCAAAGAGCCCAGCATTTT. Amino acids: CASSVGQGAPQRAQHF.

This clone has more than one count but fewer than ten. The chain combines TRBV19 with TRBJ2-7; a weak D match, TRBD1 (6 bases). The V end lost 5 bases, the J end lost 5 bases, and 19 bases lay between the germline ends. CDR3 length equals 15 residues. From germline, CDR1 is LNHDA and CDR2 SQIVND (reference sequence). CDR3 sequence reads: CASSLQGGRGDEQYF. The CDR3 bases are TGTGCCAGTAGTCTCCAAGGGGGTAGGGGCGACGAGCAGTACTTC.

The table lists this clone with a few counts. This chain connects TRBV30 to TRBJ2-5, with TRBD2 matching over 10 bases. The germline V gene encodes CDR1 GTSNPN and CDR2 SVGIG (reference sequence). V lost 5 bases to trimming and J lost 4 bases; unmatched junction nucleotides: 10. The CDR3 runs to 15 residues. In nucleotides, the CDR3 is TGTGCCTGGTCAACCTTAGCGGGGGGAGGAGAGACCCAGTACTTC. As protein: CAWSTLAGGGETQYF.